A single sample is the source of the 9 T cell receptor beta chains below, sequenced in a study of beta chain features in type 1 diabetes. Overall study results and limits: There was a moderate but significant shortening of TCRB CDR3s in all four CD4+ subsets of Type 1 diabetes patients.

For these TCRs, the target antigens are not known. Investigators reverse transcribed all isolated RNA, so they sequenced expressed TCRB transcripts. This table comes from immunoSEQ multiplex PCR, and its TCRdb copy is limited to in-frame clones, with some not included. The data show over 650,000 clones, more than 12% seen once. Sequenced sample: naive CD4+ T cells from blood. The receptors shown here come from a man in his late teens or twenties with type 1 diabetes.

The chain is built from TRBV4-1 and TRBJ2-5; 8 bases are a match to TRBD1. The V gene end was trimmed by 0 bases and the J gene end by 7 bases; junction bases not matched to a gene: 10. Germline-derived CDR1 and CDR2 are MGHRA and YSYEKL. This CDR3 contains 16 residues. The CDR3, as DNA: TGCGCCAGCAGCCAAGATAGGGGGACAGGCGCAAGGACCCAGTACTTC. Its protein is CASSQDRGTGARTQYF.

The gene calls are TRBV29-1 and TRBJ2-7, with D possibly TRBD1 on 9 matching bases. CDR1 SQVTM and CDR2 ANQGSEA come from the germline V gene. Trimming removed 5 bases at V and 7 bases at J, with 21 bases between. The CDR3 length is 14 residues. Here the CDR3 DNA reads TGCAGCGTTAGACCGGGACAGGGACTAGGGGAGCAGTACTTC. Translation: CSVRPGQGLGEQYF.

This clone has only a few counts. This chain links TRBV18 with TRBJ2-5; no clear D. This CDR3 is built from 14 residues. V was clipped by 0 bases and J by 1 base, with 6 bases between them. Per the germline V gene, CDR1 is KGHSH and CDR2 is LQKENI. CDR3 nucleotides: TGTGCCAGCTCACCACCCGCCCTCCAAGAGACCCAGTACTTC. This translates into CASSPPALQETQYF. Full variable domain (remainder filled in from reference TRBV18 and TRBJ2-5): NAGVMQNPRHLVRRRGQEARLRCSPMKGHSHVYWYRQLPEEGLKFMVYLQKENIIDESGMPKERFSAEFPKEGPSILRIQQVVRGDSAAYFCASSPPALQETQYFGPGTRLLVL.

This clone was seen only a few times. Written as DNA, the CDR3 is TGCAGCGTGGCCCGTCGAGCGGGAAGCCCATACAATGAGCAGTTCTTC. This codes for CSVARRAGSPYNEQFF. The rearrangement uses TRBV29-1 and TRBJ2-1; 7 nucleotides match TRBD2. V lost 6 bases, J lost 4 bases, and 15 bases stayed unmatched. Germline lookup yields CDR1 SQVTM and CDR2 ANQGSEA. CDR3 size: 16 residues.

The CDR3 protein is CASSLGMDEQYF. The CDR3, as DNA: TGTGCCAGCAGCTTGGGGATGGACGAGCAGTACTTC. This chain uses TRBV11-3 with TRBJ2-7, with D unclear. CDR3 length: 12 amino acids. V lost 3 bases to trimming and J lost 5 bases, with 8 bases between them. Germline assignment: CDR1 SGHNT and CDR2 YENEEA.

Worth noting for this clone: Other DNA variants within this sample encode the same CDR3. The rearrangement links TRBV7-2 to TRBJ1-1; 8 nucleotides line up with TRBD1. The germline CDR1 and CDR2 sequences are SGHTA and FQGNSA. After removal of 3 bases from V and 4 bases from J, the junction contained 4 bases not matched to a gene. There are 14 residues in the CDR3. The CDR3 region has the DNA TGTGCCAGCAGCTTTGGACAGGGCGGCACTGAAGCTTTCTTT. Its protein product is CASSFGQGGTEAFF.

This sequence joins TRBV7-2 and TRBJ2-2; tentatively, D is TRBD1 (6 bases). This CDR3 has 15 amino acids. Trimming pared 3 bases from V and 4 bases from J, leaving 12 bases between. Per the germline V gene, CDR1 is SGHTA and CDR2 is FQGNSA. CDR3: CASSLSQGGTGELFF. The CDR3 bases are TGTGCCAGCAGCTTGTCACAGGGCGGCACCGGGGAGCTGTTTTTT.

This chain joins TRBV4-2 and TRBJ1-2, with 9 nucleotides matching TRBD1. The CDR3 spans 17 residues. V trimming: 3 bases; J trimming: 6 bases; junction bases outside the gene matches: 14. The V gene's germline CDR1 is LGHNA and CDR2 YNFKEQ. CDR3 region: CASSHGASGQGFNGYTF. The CDR3 coding sequence is TGTGCCAGCAGCCACGGTGCGTCGGGACAGGGCTTTAATGGCTACACCTTC.

This rearrangement joins TRBV4-1 to TRBJ1-5; TRBD1 agrees at 9 bases. The CDR3 length is 15 residues. Germline V gene lookup returns CDR1 MGHRA and CDR2 YSYEKL. V gave up 4 bases and J gave up 6 bases; unmatched junction bases: 7. The CDR3 sequence: CASSLTGGEGQPQHF. The CDR3 nucleotides read TGCGCCAGCAGCCTGACAGGGGGGGAAGGTCAGCCCCAGCATTTT.